One sample yielded the 31 T cell receptor beta chains listed below, sequenced in a study of T cells after yellow fever vaccination. In TCRdb, the 5' RACE reads were re-called with MiXCR into one record per CDR3 protein. The profile covers about 340,000 distinct CDR3 sequences, with under 15% appearing a single time and roughly 3% taken by the ten largest. This sample comprised CD4+ T cells sorted from PBMCs, obtained 15 days after the yellow fever booster vaccination. These receptors were taken from a man aged 18 to 29 who received the YFV17D yellow fever vaccine.

This clonotype was detected only a few times. This rearrangement joins TRBV25-1 to TRBJ1-4; D remains ambiguous. This CDR3 region has 18 residues. Germline V gene sequence: CDR1 MGHDK, CDR2 SYGVNS. V dropped 3 bases and J dropped 6 bases, with 23 bases sitting between them. In DNA, the CDR3 is TGTGCCAGCAGTGAGATGGTTTTCTTCGGGCCTCGGGATGAAAAACTGTTTTTT. This sequence encodes CASSEMVFFGPRDEKLFF.

This clonotype was found a few times. This chain joins TRBV12-3 or TRBV12-4 and TRBJ2-7, with a tentative D call TRBD1 (5 bases). The CDR3 runs to 12 residues. The V gene lost 6 bases and the J gene lost 7 bases, with 13 bases spanning the gap. The chain's CDR3 is CASRYDSGEQYV. The CDR3, as DNA: TGTGCCAGCAGATATGACAGTGGGGAGCAGTACGTC.

The table lists this clonotype with many counts. The rearrangement links TRBV29-1 to TRBJ2-5; D is unresolved. Germline V lookup: CDR1 SQVTM, CDR2 ANQGSEA. Trimming shortened V by 3 bases and J by 5 bases, and 7 bases separated the two germline ends. There are 11 residues in the CDR3. The CDR3, as DNA: TGCAGCGTTGAGACCACGGAGACCCAGTACTTC. It translates to CSVETTETQYF.

This sequence joins TRBV12-5 and TRBJ1-1; unclear D gene. Germline V gene sequence: CDR1 LGHNT, CDR2 FRNRAP. The V end was cut by 1 base, the J end by 6 bases, with 12 bases between. The CDR3 is 14 amino acids. The CDR3 sequence: CASGLARIGAEAFF. The CDR3 region has the DNA TGTGCTAGTGGTTTGGCCCGAATCGGGGCTGAAGCTTTCTTT.

This sequence joins TRBV2 and TRBJ2-5; possible D gene TRBD2, 5 bases. This CDR3 spans 15 amino acids. The V and J ends lost 8 bases and 5 bases respectively, with 21 bases between them. Per germline, CDR1 SNHLY and CDR2 FYNNEI. For the CDR3, the DNA is TGTGCCAGCCGAGGAGGACTCTCAATACGGGAGACCCAGTACTTC. The encoded protein is CASRGGLSIRETQYF.

This clonotype was found a few times. The chain recombines TRBV7-2 with TRBJ2-5; TRBD2 matches at 7 bases. There are 16 residues in the CDR3. CDR1 SGHTA and CDR2 FQGNSA come from the germline V gene. The trim removed 2 bases at V and 1 base at J, leaving 7 bases unmatched. DNA of the CDR3: TGTGCCAGCAGCTTATTCAGCGGGGCTAGCCAAGAGACCCAGTACTTC. Protein: CASSLFSGASQETQYF.

At least ten counts were recorded for this clonotype. The chain links TRBV29-1 to TRBJ2-1; D call uncertain. This CDR3 spans 13 amino acids. The V and J ends lost 2 bases and 4 bases respectively, with 9 bases between them. CDR1 is SQVTM and CDR2 is ANQGSEA in the germline V gene. The CDR3 sequence: CSVEPQEYNEQFF. The CDR3 DNA reads TGCAGCGTTGAACCCCAGGAGTACAATGAGCAGTTCTTC.

V is TRBV6-2 or TRBV6-3 and J is TRBJ1-2; D remains ambiguous. The V end lost 6 bases, the J end lost 4 bases, and 9 bases lay between the germline ends. The CDR3 totals 12 residues. CDR1 and CDR2 from the germline V gene are MNHEY and SVGEGT. The CDR3 DNA reads as TGTGCCAGCAGCTTCGGGTTCTATGGCTACACCTTC. Translating gives CASSFGFYGYTF.

This rearrangement joins TRBV4-1 to TRBJ2-5, with D perhaps TRBD2 (7 bases). Trimming took off 0 bases at V and 6 bases at J, with 20 bases between the two ends. The CDR3 loop spans 17 amino acids. CDR1 and CDR2 from the germline V gene are MGHRA and YSYEKL. The CDR3 is CASSQEIGGGAGKTQYF. The CDR3 nucleotides read TGCGCCAGCAGCCAAGAAATAGGTGGGGGGGCCGGTAAGACCCAGTACTTC.

This clonotype occurred a few times. V usage is TRBV12-3 or TRBV12-4 and J usage is TRBJ2-2; perhaps TRBD2 as D (6 bases). CDR3 size: 15 residues. V was trimmed by 2 bases and J by 7 bases, leaving 14 bases between them. Written as DNA, the CDR3 is TGTGCCAGCAGTTTATTTGGAGGGGAGCACGGGGAGCTGTTTTTT. This translates into CASSLFGGEHGELFF.

This clonotype has more than one count but fewer than ten. The chain is built from TRBV3-1 and TRBJ1-5; D is undetermined. Trimming took off 2 bases at V and 3 bases at J, with 5 bases between the two ends. This CDR3 is built from 13 residues. Germline V gene lookup returns CDR1 LGHDT and CDR2 YNNKEL (reference sequence). The CDR3 spells CASSQSANQPQHF. CDR3 nucleotide sequence: TGTGCCAGCAGCCAAAGTGCCAATCAGCCCCAGCATTTT.

In its sample, this clonotype was seen a few times. The chain joins TRBV5-1 to TRBJ2-1; 12 bases line up with TRBD1. V shed 0 bases, J shed 9 bases, and the junction held 4 bases outside the gene matches. Germline V gene sequence: CDR1 SGHRS, CDR2 YFSETQ. The CDR3 has 15 amino acids. CDR3 in amino acids: CASSLGDRGHGEQFF. CDR3 nucleotides: TGCGCCAGCAGCTTGGGGGACAGGGGGCACGGTGAGCAGTTCTTC.

The chain links TRBV20-1 to TRBJ1-2, with 8 bases identical to TRBD1. The CDR3 length is 13 residues. The trim removed 0 bases at V and 6 bases at J, leaving 3 bases unmatched. Germline assignment: CDR1 DFQATT and CDR2 SNEGSKA (reference sequence). DNA of the CDR3: TGCAGTGCTAGAGAACAGGGGGAAGATGGCTACACCTTC. Its translation is CSAREQGEDGYTF.

This clonotype was observed at least ten times. CDR3 protein: CASSLISDTQYF. The CDR3 DNA is TGTGCCAGCAGTTTAATTTCAGATACGCAGTATTTT. V and J are TRBV12-3 or TRBV12-4 and TRBJ2-3; D not certain. V was shortened by 2 bases and J by 4 bases, with 4 bases between the two germline ends. This CDR3 is built from 12 residues.

This chain uses TRBV7-6 with TRBJ2-1, with 10 nucleotides matching TRBD2. The ends lost 6 bases at V and 0 bases at J; junction bases unmatched: 14. CDR1 and CDR2 from the germline V gene are SGHVS and FNYEAQ. This CDR3 comprises 19 residues. The CDR3 region has the DNA TGTGCCAGCAGTGCTCCGAGCGGGGGGGCCGGAGGCTCCTACAATGAGCAGTTCTTC. Translating gives CASSAPSGGAGGSYNEQFF.

This clonotype has a handful of counts. The genes are TRBV28 and TRBJ2-2; maybe TRBD2 (7 bases). Per the germline V gene, CDR1 is MDHEN and CDR2 is SYDVKM. V was shortened by 4 bases and J by 0 bases, with 21 bases between the two germline ends. The CDR3 sequence is 19 residues long. The CDR3 DNA reads TGTGCCAGCAGTTCTGTTCCGTCCGGGGGGCACGCGAACACCGGGGAGCTGTTTTTT. Translating gives CASSSVPSGGHANTGELFF. The full variable domain, with the rest looked up from reference TRBV28 and TRBJ2-2, is DVKVTQSSRYLVKRTGEKVFLECVQDMDHENMFWYRQDPGLGLRLIYFSYDVKMKEKGDIPEGYSVSREKKERFSLILESASTNQTSMYLCASSSVPSGGHANTGELFFGEGSRLTVL.

This chain joins TRBV7-2 and TRBJ1-5; D not resolved. V was trimmed by 5 bases and J by 5 bases, leaving 7 bases between them. This CDR3 is built from 12 residues. Germline values: CDR1 SGHTA, CDR2 FQGNSA. The CDR3 here is CASSQPDQPQHF. CDR3 coding DNA: TGTGCCAGCAGCCAGCCCGATCAGCCCCAGCATTTT.

The genes are TRBV12-3 or TRBV12-4 and TRBJ2-1; D tentatively fits TRBD1 or TRBD2 (6 bases each). This CDR3 contains 15 residues. V lost 6 bases and J lost 7, with 19 bases in between. The CDR3 DNA reads TGTGCCAGCAGCCCGGGTTGGGGGGCAGGGAATGAGCAGTTCTTC. The encoded protein is CASSPGWGAGNEQFF.

This sequence joins TRBV5-5 and TRBJ2-7; D is perhaps TRBD1 (5 bases). The germline V and J ends were trimmed by 5 bases and 0 bases, with 15 bases remaining between them. This CDR3 contains 15 residues. Germline assignment: CDR1 SGHKS and CDR2 YYEKEE (reference sequence). CDR3 sequence reads: CASRSGLSPSYEQYV. Here the CDR3 DNA reads TGTGCCAGCAGATCAGGGTTATCCCCCTCCTACGAGCAGTACGTC.

This clonotype was counted at least ten times. This chain connects TRBV11-2 to TRBJ2-2; possibly TRBD1 for D (5 bases). Trimming cost V 3 bases and J 1 base, with 9 bases left between them. This CDR3 has 15 amino acids. Germline V gives CDR1 SGHAT, CDR2 FQNNGV. CDR3 sequence reads: CASSLVGLNTGELFF. CDR3 coding DNA: TGTGCCAGCAGCTTGGTGGGGCTGAACACCGGGGAGCTGTTTTTT.

The chain couples TRBV6-5 to TRBJ2-7, with 10 bases that match TRBD1. The J segment lost 2 bases and the V segment lost 10 bases, leaving 8 bases of the junction unmatched. This CDR3 comprises 14 residues. The germline V gene encodes CDR1 MNHEY and CDR2 SVGAGI. In DNA form, the CDR3 reads TGTGCCACCCAAAGGACAGGGGGGACCTACGAGCAGTACGTC. Protein: CATQRTGGTYEQYV.

The V gene is TRBV27, the J gene TRBJ1-6, with 7 positions matching TRBD1. The ends lost 6 bases at V and 9 bases at J; junction bases unmatched: 20. The CDR3 has 18 amino acids. Looked up from germline, CDR1 is MNHEY and CDR2 is SMNVEV (reference sequence). CDR3 bases: TGTGCCAGCAGGTTGGGAACAGGGGCTCTGGGGTTGCCTTCACCCCTCCACTTT. Protein sequence: CASRLGTGALGLPSPLHF.

The chain employs TRBV29-1 and TRBJ2-3; D gene unclear. Germline CDR1 and CDR2: SQVTM and ANQGSEA. Trimming removed 4 bases at V and 0 bases at J, with 11 bases between. The length of the CDR3 is 14 residues. CDR3 region: CSVGSYQSTDTQYF. The CDR3 DNA reads as TGCAGCGTTGGGTCTTATCAAAGCACAGATACGCAGTATTTT.

This clonotype was detected a few times. The genes are TRBV3-1 and TRBJ2-5; D perhaps matches TRBD2 (5 bases). CDR3 length: 14 amino acids. Germline V gene lookup returns CDR1 LGHDT and CDR2 YNNKEL (reference sequence). V gave up 3 bases and J gave up 5 bases, with 13 bases separating them. The CDR3 loop reads CASSQTGNGETQYF. CDR3 nucleotide sequence: TGTGCCAGCAGCCAGACGGGGAACGGGGAGACCCAGTACTTC.

The chain uses TRBV28 and TRBJ1-5; unclear D gene. CDR1 and CDR2 from the germline V gene are MDHEN and SYDVKM. The V gene lost 1 base and the J gene lost 10 bases, with 8 bases spanning the gap. This CDR3 has 12 residues. The CDR3 nucleotides are TGTGCCAGCAGTTTATCGAGTCCTCCCCAGCATTTT. This translates into CASSLSSPPQHF.

This clonotype was detected only a few times. The rearrangement links TRBV24-1 to TRBJ2-1; D possibly corresponds to TRBD2 (6 bases). CDR1 and CDR2 from the germline V gene are KGHDR and SFDVKD. Trimming pared 4 bases from V and 0 bases from J, leaving 12 bases between. The CDR3 contains 16 residues. CDR3 sequence reads: CATSDMGGNSYNEQFF. In nucleotides, the CDR3 is TGTGCCACCAGTGACATGGGAGGAAACTCCTACAATGAGCAGTTCTTC.

V usage is TRBV29-1 and J usage is TRBJ1-5; the D is unclear. Between the trimmed V and J ends, which lost 4 bases and 0 bases, there was a span of 4 bases. CDR3 length: 12 residues. Germline-derived CDR1 and CDR2 are SQVTM and ANQGSEA. The chain's CDR3 is CSVGGSNQPQHF. For the CDR3, the DNA is TGCAGCGTTGGAGGTAGCAATCAGCCCCAGCATTTT.

V usage is TRBV5-1 and J usage is TRBJ2-7, with 11 bases identical to TRBD2. CDR1 is SGHRS, CDR2 YFSETQ, per germline. Trimming took 4 bases from V and 1 from J; bases not matched to a gene: 4. The CDR3 runs to 15 residues. The CDR3 bases are TGCGCCAGCAGCCTACTAGCGGGGGCATCCTACGAGCAGTACTTC. Its translation is CASSLLAGASYEQYF.

This clonotype was picked up one time. This chain connects TRBV27 to TRBJ2-3; TRBD2 aligns across 7 bases. The germline V gene has CDR1 MNHEY and CDR2 SMNVEV (reference sequence). This CDR3 is 14 amino acids long. Germline trimming cut 6 bases from V and 6 bases from J; bases unmatched to any gene: 9. CDR3 in amino acids: CASRPILASDTQYF. The DNA for the CDR3 is TGTGCCAGCAGACCCATACTAGCGTCGGATACGCAGTATTTT.

This clonotype was picked up a small number of times. J is TRBJ2-5 and V is TRBV7-2; 8 bases are a match to TRBD2. V shed 5 bases and J 3 bases; nucleotides not matched to a gene: 8. CDR1 SGHTA and CDR2 FQGNSA come from the germline V gene. The CDR3 covers 15 residues. As DNA, the CDR3 is TGTGCCAGCAGCCCAATAGCGGGGAGGGAAGAGACCCAGTACTTC. Protein sequence: CASSPIAGREETQYF.

This clonotype was recorded a few times. The chain has TRBV7-8 and TRBJ2-5; TRBD2 matches 12 bases. The junction had 5 bases not matched to a gene; V was cut back by 5 bases and J by 4 bases. This CDR3 has 15 amino acids. Germline V gene sequence: CDR1 SGHVS, CDR2 FQNEAQ. In DNA form, the CDR3 reads TGTGCCAGCAGCATAACTAGCGGGGGGACAGAGACCCAGTACTTC. It is translated as CASSITSGGTETQYF.